The 23 T cell receptor beta chains listed next were all sequenced from one sample in a study of control samples from healthy donors and cancer patients. Sequencing was performed with immunoSEQ multiplex PCR; in TCRdb, only in-frame clones are kept and a portion is missing. The table shows about 130,000 clones, with roughly 90% occurring only once. Sequenced: blood. The receptors were gathered from a woman aged 45 to 65 in good health.

The chain couples TRBV6-1 to TRBJ1-6; no reliable D call. Deletions cut 0 bases from V and 7 bases from J, with 16 bases between. The CDR3 runs 17 residues. The germline CDR1 and CDR2 sequences are MNHNS and SASEGT. The CDR3 DNA is TGTGCCAGCAGTGAAGCCTCGTTCGGAGGGAGCAATTCACCCCTCCACTTT. Protein sequence: CASSEASFGGSNSPLHF.

This clone was observed once. The chain couples TRBV5-6 to TRBJ1-5; D not certain. V was pared by 4 bases and J by 3 bases, with 14 bases between. The germline V gene encodes CDR1 SGHDT and CDR2 YYEEEE. The CDR3 has 15 residues. The CDR3 loop reads CASSNGRAFNQPQHF. The CDR3 DNA sequence: TGTGCCAGCAGCAACGGACGGGCCTTCAATCAGCCCCAGCATTTT.

The chain links TRBV6-5 to TRBJ1-1, with D uncertain. Deletions cut 0 bases from V and 2 bases from J, with 7 bases between. Germline V gives CDR1 MNHEY, CDR2 SVGAGI. The CDR3 runs to 14 residues. The CDR3 nucleotides are TGTGCCAGCAGTTACTCGACGGGAAACACTGAAGCTTTCTTT. Its protein is CASSYSTGNTEAFF.

J is TRBJ1-6 and V is TRBV4-1; D not resolved. CDR3 length: 14 residues. V lost 1 base and J 6 bases, leaving 7 bases between the germline ends. CDR1 and CDR2 from the germline V gene are MGHRA and YSYEKL. CDR3 region: CASSQGLTNSPLHF. The CDR3 DNA sequence: TGCGCCAGCAGCCAAGGGCTAACTAATTCACCCCTCCACTTT.

This clone has a single count. J is TRBJ1-1 and V is TRBV6-1; D uncertain. V was clipped by 2 bases and J by 10 bases, with 14 bases between them. The CDR3 spans 13 residues. Per the germline V gene, CDR1 is MNHNS and CDR2 is SASEGT. Here the CDR3 DNA reads TGTGCCAGCAGTGAATTGTCGGGAGGGCTAGCTTTCTTT. It yields the protein CASSELSGGLAFF.

This rearrangement joins TRBV5-6 to TRBJ1-5; no clear D gene. CDR1 SGHDT and CDR2 YYEEEE come from the germline V gene. V lost 0 bases, J lost 0 bases, and 7 bases lay in between. There are 15 residues in the CDR3. The CDR3 loop is CASSLGGSSNQPQHF. In DNA, the CDR3 is TGTGCCAGCAGCTTGGGTGGCAGTAGCAATCAGCCCCAGCATTTT.

V and J are TRBV2 and TRBJ2-2; a weak D match, TRBD1 (6 bases). CDR1 and CDR2 (germline): SNHLY, FYNNEI. The length of the CDR3 is 15 residues. The V end was cut by 8 bases, the J end by 2 bases, with 15 bases between. The DNA of the CDR3 is TGTGCCAGCGGGATACCGGGACAAAACACCGGGGAGCTGTTTTTT. Translating it yields CASGIPGQNTGELFF.

V gene TRBV12-3 or TRBV12-4 combines with J gene TRBJ2-3; D not resolved. V lost 6 bases, J lost 9 bases, and 13 bases lay in between. The CDR3 spans 12 residues. The CDR3 nucleotides are TGTGCCAGCAGCCTGGGCACCCGAACGCAGTATTTT. As protein: CASSLGTRTQYF.

The CDR3 DNA follows: TGTGCTAGTGGTCCCGCCGGGGGAGAGACCCAGTACTTC. Translating it yields CASGPAGGETQYF. The chain carries TRBV12-5 and TRBJ2-5; D perhaps matches TRBD2 (6 bases). Germline assignment: CDR1 LGHNT and CDR2 FRNRAP. CDR3 length: 13 residues. The V end lost 5 bases, the J end lost 4 bases, and 11 bases lay between the germline ends.

J is TRBJ2-7 and V is TRBV28; a weak D match, TRBD2 (7 bases). This CDR3 is 14 amino acids long. Per the germline V gene, CDR1 is MDHEN and CDR2 is SYDVKM. Trimming took off 3 bases at V and 3 bases at J, with 12 bases between the two ends. In DNA, the CDR3 is TGTGCCAGCAGTTTGGGGGGAGGGGGCTACGAGCAGTACTTC. Amino acid sequence: CASSLGGGGYEQYF.

The chain is built from TRBV2 and TRBJ2-7, with D maybe TRBD2 (6 bases). The CDR3 extends over 15 amino acids. Trimming cost V 2 bases and J 3 bases, with 14 bases left between them. Germline assignment: CDR1 SNHLY and CDR2 FYNNEI. The CDR3 protein is CASSEPGLRLYEQYF. In DNA form, the CDR3 reads TGTGCCAGCAGTGAACCGGGACTTCGACTCTACGAGCAGTACTTC.

This sequence joins TRBV13 and TRBJ2-1, with 7 bases identical to TRBD1. There are 15 residues in the CDR3. Germline assignment: CDR1 PRHDT and CDR2 FYEKMQ (reference sequence). V shed 2 bases, J shed 2 bases, and the junction held 3 bases outside the gene matches. The CDR3 nucleotides are TGTGCCAGCAGCTTACTGAGGGGGCCCTACAATGAGCAGTTCTTC. Its protein product is CASSLLRGPYNEQFF.

The chain is built from TRBV2 and TRBJ2-7; maybe TRBD2 (6 bases). The CDR3 covers 13 residues. The germline V gene has CDR1 SNHLY and CDR2 FYNNEI. The V end was cut by 8 bases, the J end by 3 bases, with 14 bases between. CDR3 in DNA: TGTGCCAGCCGAATCGGGACTTACTACGAGCAGTACTTC. This gives the protein CASRIGTYYEQYF.

The genes are TRBV2 and TRBJ2-5; D may be TRBD2 (5 bases). V was trimmed by 8 bases and J by 0 bases, leaving 13 bases between them. CDR1 and CDR2 (germline): SNHLY, FYNNEI. The CDR3 has 14 amino acids. The CDR3: CASAAGVYQETQYF. In DNA form, the CDR3 reads TGTGCCAGCGCTGCCGGGGTCTACCAAGAGACCCAGTACTTC.

The chain is built from TRBV9 and TRBJ1-1; D is uncertain. This CDR3 is 13 amino acids long. Germline loops: CDR1 SGDLS, CDR2 YYNGEE. V was trimmed by 2 bases and J by 0 bases, leaving 5 bases between them. The CDR3: CASSVMMNTEAFF. CDR3 nucleotide sequence: TGTGCCAGCAGCGTTATGATGAACACTGAAGCTTTCTTT. The full variable domain, completed using reference TRBV9 and TRBJ1-1, is DSGVTQTPKHLITATGQRVTLRCSPRSGDLSVYWYQQSLDQGLQFLIQYYNGEERAKGNILERFSAQQFPDLHSELNLSSLELGDSALYFCASSVMMNTEAFFGQGTRLTVV.

This chain connects TRBV28 to TRBJ1-3; possible D gene TRBD1, 5 bases. Germline lookup yields CDR1 MDHEN and CDR2 SYDVKM. The CDR3 is 15 amino acids. V was clipped by 6 bases and J by 0 bases, with 12 bases between them. The CDR3 DNA reads as TGTGCCAGCAGCCGGGGGTCCAGCTCTGGAAACACCATATATTTT. Translated: CASSRGSSSGNTIYF. Combining the CDR3 with reference TRBV28 and TRBJ1-3 gives the whole variable domain DVKVTQSSRYLVKRTGEKVFLECVQDMDHENMFWYRQDPGLGLRLIYFSYDVKMKEKGDIPEGYSVSREKKERFSLILESASTNQTSMYLCASSRGSSSGNTIYFGEGSWLTVV.

The genes are TRBV6-5 and TRBJ1-4; D ambiguous. The CDR3 loop spans 16 amino acids. Germline loops: CDR1 MNHEY, CDR2 SVGAGI. The V end was cut by 0 bases, the J end by 3 bases, with 11 bases between. The CDR3, as DNA: TGTGCCAGCAGTTACTCCCCGAGAACGGCTAATGAAAAACTGTTTTTT. This encodes CASSYSPRTANEKLFF.

The V and J genes are TRBV20-1 and TRBJ1-6; no clear D gene. Trimming left V 3 bases short and J 5 bases short, with 14 bases between. The CDR3 has 15 amino acids. The germline V gene has CDR1 DFQATT and CDR2 SNEGSKA (reference sequence). CDR3 nucleotides: TGCAGTGCTAGTTCATTAGGTCAGAATAATTCACCCCTCCACTTT. Translating it yields CSASSLGQNNSPLHF.

The V call is TRBV28, the J call TRBJ2-1; a weak D match, TRBD2 (5 bases). The germline V and J ends were trimmed by 7 bases and 5 bases, with 9 bases remaining between them. Per germline, CDR1 MDHEN and CDR2 SYDVKM. This CDR3 spans 12 amino acids. CDR3 protein: CASIARNNEQFF. DNA for the CDR3: TGTGCCAGCATAGCGCGCAACAATGAGCAGTTCTTC. Using reference TRBV28 and TRBJ2-1 for the parts outside the CDR3, the full variable domain is DVKVTQSSRYLVKRTGEKVFLECVQDMDHENMFWYRQDPGLGLRLIYFSYDVKMKEKGDIPEGYSVSREKKERFSLILESASTNQTSMYLCASIARNNEQFFGPGTRLTVL.

The chain employs TRBV6-5 and TRBJ1-5; TRBD1 might be the D (6 bases). Germline V gene sequence: CDR1 MNHEY, CDR2 SVGAGI. V was pared by 6 bases and J by 2 bases, with 8 bases between. The CDR3 has 13 residues. CDR3 sequence reads: CASRGGRNQPQHF. The CDR3, as DNA: TGTGCCAGCAGGGGGGGGCGCAATCAGCCCCAGCATTTT.

V and J are TRBV6-5 and TRBJ1-1; TRBD1 agrees at 7 bases. V was clipped by 5 bases and J by 8 bases; unmatched bases: 11. CDR1 and CDR2 (germline): MNHEY, SVGAGI. The CDR3 runs 14 residues. The DNA of the CDR3 is TGTGCCAGCAGTCAACCCGGGACAGCAGCCGAAGCTTTCTTT. It is translated as CASSQPGTAAEAFF.

The V gene is TRBV15, the J gene TRBJ1-4; a possible D gene is TRBD1 (5 bases). Per the germline V gene, CDR1 is LNHNV and CDR2 is YYDKDF (reference sequence). Trimming took 1 base from V and 1 from J, leaving 10 bases between them. The CDR3 is 16 amino acids. The CDR3 nucleotides read TGTGCCACCAGCAGAGCTCGCGGGGGAACTAATGAAAAACTGTTTTTT. Protein product: CATSRARGGTNEKLFF.

This sequence joins TRBV6-5 and TRBJ1-6, with 8 bases that match TRBD1. This CDR3 is built from 16 residues. V gave up 4 bases and J gave up 4 bases; unmatched junction bases: 6. From germline, CDR1 is MNHEY and CDR2 SVGAGI. Written as DNA, the CDR3 is TGTGCCAGCAGTTCCACAGGGGGGGTTTATAATTCACCCCTCCACTTT. It is translated as CASSSTGGVYNSPLHF.